The 19 T cell receptor beta chains below all came from one sample that was sequenced in a study of OX40 agonist ivuxolimab in advanced cancers. Sequencing used immunoSEQ multiplex PCR; TCRdb keeps in-frame clones, though not all of them. The sample lists 70,000 or so clones, around 89% occurring once. The material was CD4+ or CD8+ T cells sorted from blood, obtained in a trial of the OX40 agonist ivuxolimab. The receptor set was obtained from an adult with an advanced solid tumor such as melanoma, head and neck, liver or kidney cancer.

The rearrangement joins TRBV5-6 to TRBJ2-1; D might be TRBD2 (6 bases). The CDR3 is 16 amino acids. V lost 4 bases and J 4 bases, leaving 18 bases between the germline ends. Germline V lookup: CDR1 SGHDT, CDR2 YYEEEE. The CDR3 protein is CASSRVDASVYNEQFF. The CDR3 DNA is TGTGCCAGCAGCAGGGTGGACGCTAGCGTGTACAATGAGCAGTTCTTC.

V and J are TRBV9 and TRBJ2-2; no reliable D call. This CDR3 region has 12 residues. Germline V gene lookup returns CDR1 SGDLS and CDR2 YYNGEE. The V gene lost 1 base and the J gene lost 8 bases, with 6 bases spanning the gap. CDR3 in amino acids: CASSVTSGELFF. CDR3 DNA: TGTGCCAGCAGCGTAACCTCTGGGGAGCTGTTTTTT.

The gene calls are TRBV7-3 and TRBJ2-3; 11 bases map to TRBD2. CDR1 and CDR2 from the germline V gene are SGHTA and FQGTGA. Germline trimming cut 5 bases from V and 6 bases from J; bases unmatched to any gene: 10. The CDR3 length is 16 residues. The CDR3 here is CASSLVAGGPPDTQYF. In nucleotides, the CDR3 is TGTGCCAGCAGCCTAGTAGCGGGAGGGCCACCGGATACGCAGTATTTT.

J is TRBJ2-7 and V is TRBV11-2; 10 nucleotides match TRBD1. Germline loops: CDR1 SGHAT, CDR2 FQNNGV. CDR3 length: 16 amino acids. Trimming at V came to 3 bases and at J to 2 bases, leaving 7 bases not matched to a gene. CDR3 in amino acids: CASSFAGTGAPYEQYF. As DNA, the CDR3 is TGTGCCAGCAGCTTCGCCGGGACAGGGGCCCCCTACGAGCAGTACTTC.

This chain uses TRBV7-8 with TRBJ1-6; D unresolved. Germline CDR1 and CDR2: SGHVS and FQNEAQ. The CDR3 has 15 residues. V was trimmed by 4 bases and J by 0 bases, leaving 7 bases between them. CDR3 in amino acids: CASSSRISYNSPLHF. The CDR3 DNA reads TGTGCCAGCAGCTCGCGGATCTCCTATAATTCACCCCTCCACTTT.

The V and J genes are TRBV27 and TRBJ2-7; D uncertain. Germline lookup yields CDR1 MNHEY and CDR2 SMNVEV (reference sequence). The CDR3 is made up of 12 amino acids. Between the trimmed V and J ends, which lost 3 bases and 1 base, there was a span of 4 bases. The chain's CDR3 is CASSLPSYEQYF. The CDR3 nucleotides read TGTGCCAGCAGTTTGCCGTCCTACGAGCAGTACTTC.

This clone is a singleton in its sample. The chain carries TRBV28 and TRBJ1-5; 9 bases match TRBD1. The junction had 5 bases not matched to a gene; V was cut back by 4 bases and J by 7 bases. Germline-derived CDR1 and CDR2 are MDHEN and SYDVKM. The CDR3 covers 14 residues. Written as DNA, the CDR3 is TGTGCCAGCAGTTCGGGACAGGGCAGGCAGCCCCAGCATTTT. Translated, it gives CASSSGQGRQPQHF.

J is TRBJ1-1 and V is TRBV20-1, with D unclear. The CDR3 is 11 amino acids. V dropped 3 bases and J dropped 3 bases, with 5 bases sitting between them. Germline V lookup: CDR1 DFQATT, CDR2 SNEGSKA (reference sequence). Written as DNA, the CDR3 is TGCAGTGCTAGGGAGTACACTGAAGCTTTCTTT. Protein product: CSAREYTEAFF.

This rearrangement joins TRBV19 to TRBJ2-2, with a weak D call TRBD1 (5 bases). The CDR3 consists of 14 residues. Germline loops: CDR1 LNHDA, CDR2 SQIVND (reference sequence). The V and J ends lost 6 bases and 6 bases respectively, with 14 bases between them. The CDR3 nucleotides read TGTGCCAGTAGCCATAGGTTGGGGCCCGGGGAGCTGTTTTTT. The encoded protein is CASSHRLGPGELFF.

The V gene is TRBV10-2, the J gene TRBJ2-7, with D unresolved. Trimming pared 3 bases from V and 0 bases from J, leaving 9 bases between. The CDR3 has 14 amino acids. CDR1 is WSHSY, CDR2 SAAADI, per germline. This CDR3 reads CASSEQHLSYEQYF. CDR3 nucleotides: TGCGCCAGCAGTGAACAACACCTCTCCTACGAGCAGTACTTC.

The rearrangement links TRBV6-6 to TRBJ1-4; perhaps TRBD1 as D (5 bases). V lost 7 bases and J 8 bases, leaving 17 bases between the germline ends. This CDR3 spans 14 amino acids. Germline values: CDR1 MNHNY, CDR2 SVGAGI (reference sequence). This chain's CDR3 is CASKVGTLDEKLFF. CDR3 coding DNA: TGTGCCAGCAAGGTCGGGACTTTGGACGAAAAACTGTTTTTT.

With respect to this clone: A junction end diverges from the germline sequence, so it may reflect a read error. The chain links TRBV7-2 to TRBJ2-7; TRBD2 aligns across 8 bases. Per germline, CDR1 SGHTA and CDR2 FQGNSA. There are 13 residues in the CDR3. CDR3 sequence: CASSLGAGTSSNF. The CDR3 bases are TGTGCCAGCAGCTTAGGAGCAGGGACTAGTTCGAACTTC.

This chain connects TRBV27 to TRBJ2-2, with TRBD2 matching 7 bases. This CDR3 is built from 15 residues. V trimming: 6 bases; J trimming: 5 bases; junction bases outside the gene matches: 9. Germline-derived CDR1 and CDR2 are MNHEY and SMNVEV (reference sequence). The CDR3 DNA follows: TGTGCCAGCAGCAATCTGGCGGGAGCTACCGGGGAGCTGTTTTTT. Residues: CASSNLAGATGELFF.

This clone was recorded a few times. The chain employs TRBV19 and TRBJ2-2; no clear D. In germline, CDR1 is LNHDA, CDR2 SQIVND (reference sequence). This CDR3 comprises 15 residues. Trimming stripped 7 bases from V and 1 base from J, with 13 bases between. CDR3 nucleotide sequence: TGTGCCAGTAAATGGTCGCACCTGAACACCGGGGAGCTGTTTTTT. It specifies CASKWSHLNTGELFF.

The chain combines TRBV5-1 with TRBJ2-7, with no clear D. V shed 4 bases and J shed 0 bases, with 11 bases lying between them. The CDR3 totals 14 residues. CDR1 is SGHRS, CDR2 YFSETQ, per germline. As DNA, the CDR3 is TGCGCCAGCAGCCCGGAACTCCACTCCTACGAGCAGTACTTC. This sequence encodes CASSPELHSYEQYF.

CDR3 sequence reads: CASSSAAGEISEQYF. In DNA, the CDR3 is TGCGCCAGCAGCTCCGCGGCGGGAGAAATTAGCGAGCAGTACTTC. The chain has TRBV5-1 and TRBJ2-7; 7 bases align to TRBD2. The CDR3 is 15 residues long. The V and J ends lost 3 bases and 6 bases, in that order; junction bases with no gene match: 12. CDR1 is SGHRS, CDR2 YFSETQ, per germline.

The chain employs TRBV5-5 and TRBJ1-5; D not certain. This CDR3 spans 13 amino acids. Per germline, CDR1 SGHKS and CDR2 YYEKEE (reference sequence). V was pared by 0 bases and J by 4 bases, with 5 bases between. The CDR3 region is CASSLALNQPQHF. CDR3 bases: TGTGCCAGCAGCTTGGCTCTTAATCAGCCCCAGCATTTT.

The genes are TRBV28 and TRBJ2-7; 9 bases match TRBD2. Germline CDR1 and CDR2: MDHEN and SYDVKM. This CDR3 region has 16 residues. Germline trimming cut 5 bases from V and 2 bases from J; bases unmatched to any gene: 10. The CDR3 DNA sequence: TGTGCCAGCAGTAAGGGCGGAGCGGGAGGCGCCTACGAGCAGTACTTC. As protein: CASSKGGAGGAYEQYF.

The chain couples TRBV29-1 to TRBJ2-7, with TRBD1 matching 9 bases. Trimming cost V 7 bases and J 7 bases; bases outside gene matches: 8. The CDR3 is 12 residues long. The germline gives CDR1 SQVTM, CDR2 ANQGSEA. The CDR3 DNA follows: TGCAGCGGCGGGACAGGGAATCGGGAGCAGTACTTC. It encodes CSGGTGNREQYF.